This T cell receptor (beta chain) was profiled in a study of T cells after posttransplantation cyclophosphamide. Germline CDR1 reads SNHLY; CDR2 reads FYNNEI. Deletions cut 5 bases from V and 0 bases from J, with 10 bases between. The CDR3 is 15 residues long. Using immunoSEQ multiplex PCR, the repertoire was profiled, and TCRdb retains in-frame clones only, with some absent. This repertoire holds tens of thousands of clones, and none appear only once. Study findings and constraints: Recipient CMV seropositivity and CMV reactivation strongly tracked TRB clonality.

This clone has ten or more counts. The target antigen is unknown. The chain links TRBV2 to TRBJ2-2; no clear D. The sample consisted of PBMCs. The sequence derives from a man aged 35 to 55 in good health, CMV-negative, and a related stem cell transplant donor. The CDR3 here is CASSSDSPNTGELFF. The CDR3 region has the DNA TGTGCCAGCAGTAGCGACTCCCCGAACACCGGGGAGCTGTTTTTT.